This T cell receptor (beta chain) was captured in a study of shared T cell receptors in the human thymus. Repertoires were generated with immunoSEQ multiplex PCR, while TCRdb's copy carries only in-frame clones and drops some. The top ten clones hold more than 0.009% of a sample with more than 550,000 clones, about 89% of them seen once. Germline V gives CDR1 SGHRS, CDR2 YFSETQ. The CDR3 consists of 12 residues. V was shortened by 4 bases and J by 3 bases, with 8 bases between the two germline ends. These data were likewise used in another study, on human thymus T cells.

Input material: thymocytes. The chain uses TRBV5-1 and TRBJ2-7; D perhaps matches TRBD1 (5 bases). This sequence was found in a boy younger than two with a congenital heart defect. CDR3 sequence reads: CASSGRDYEQYF. The CDR3, as DNA: TGCGCCAGCAGCGGCAGGGACTACGAGCAGTACTTC.